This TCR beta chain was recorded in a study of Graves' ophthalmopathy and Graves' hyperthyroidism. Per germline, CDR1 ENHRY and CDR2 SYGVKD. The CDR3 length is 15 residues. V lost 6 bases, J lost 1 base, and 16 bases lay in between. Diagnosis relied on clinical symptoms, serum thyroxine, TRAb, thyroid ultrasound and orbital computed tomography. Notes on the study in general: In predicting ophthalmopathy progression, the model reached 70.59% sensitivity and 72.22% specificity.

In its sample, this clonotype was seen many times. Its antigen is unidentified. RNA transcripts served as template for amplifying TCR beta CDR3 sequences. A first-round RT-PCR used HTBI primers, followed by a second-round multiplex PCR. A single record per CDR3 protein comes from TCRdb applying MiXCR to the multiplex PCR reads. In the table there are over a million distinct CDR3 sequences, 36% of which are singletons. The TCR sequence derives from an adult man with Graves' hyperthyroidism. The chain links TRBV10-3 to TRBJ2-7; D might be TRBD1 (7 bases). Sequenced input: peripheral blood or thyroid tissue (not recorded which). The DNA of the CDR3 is TGTGCCATCAGCCGCGGGGCAGGGGGATCCTACGAGCAGTACTTC. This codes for CAISRGAGGSYEQYF.